A single sample is the source of the 10 T cell receptor beta chains below, sequenced in a study of blood T cell repertoires in COVID-19. Measured with immunoSEQ multiplex PCR; TCRdb has only the in-frame clones, and not every one. The data hold tens of thousands of clones, with 81% observed a single time. The specimen was peripheral blood. All receptors derive from a man aged 45-65 years with active or convalescent COVID-19.

V usage is TRBV27 and J usage is TRBJ2-1; D perhaps matches TRBD1 (5 bases). Trimming shortened V by 6 bases and J by 7 bases, and 16 bases separated the two germline ends. This CDR3 has 14 residues. Germline V gene sequence: CDR1 MNHEY, CDR2 SMNVEV (reference sequence). CDR3 in DNA: TGTGCCAGCAGGATCCTGGGGCCGATTAATGAGCAGTTCTTC. Translated, it gives CASRILGPINEQFF.

This clone was seen once. The chain employs TRBV2 and TRBJ1-5; D is unclear. This CDR3 has 12 residues. V lost 7 bases, J lost 5 bases, and 9 bases lay in between. In germline, CDR1 is SNHLY, CDR2 FYNNEI. The CDR3 loop reads CASKRRDQPQHF. The DNA of the CDR3 is TGTGCCAGCAAGCGGAGGGATCAGCCCCAGCATTTT.

This chain links TRBV10-3 with TRBJ2-3, with D maybe TRBD2 (8 bases). V dropped 10 bases and J dropped 7 bases, with 24 bases sitting between them. The CDR3 has 15 residues. The V gene's germline CDR1 is ENHRY and CDR2 SYGVKD. The CDR3 here is CATRQGLEAGYTQYF. In DNA form, the CDR3 reads TGTGCCACCCGACAGGGACTAGAAGCGGGCTATACGCAGTATTTT.

In this sample, this clone turned up a few times. This chain connects TRBV3-1 (or the pseudogene TRBV3-2) to TRBJ2-7, with D maybe TRBD1 (6 bases). With 3 bases removed from V and 4 bases from J, the gap between germline ends came to 13 bases. The length of the CDR3 is 14 residues. Per germline, CDR1 LGHDT and CDR2 YNNKEL (reference sequence). The CDR3 loop reads CASSHETGKYEQYF. The DNA of the CDR3 is TGTGCCAGCAGCCATGAGACAGGAAAATACGAGCAGTACTTC.

This sequence joins TRBV29-1 and TRBJ2-3, with 8 bases fitting TRBD2. J lost 2 bases, V lost 1 base, and 5 bases had no gene match. The CDR3 consists of 15 residues. Germline CDR1 reads SQVTM; CDR2 reads ANQGSEA. CDR3 loop: CSVEVLAELTDTQYF. CDR3 nucleotides: TGCAGCGTTGAAGTACTAGCGGAACTCACAGATACGCAGTATTTT.

The chain employs TRBV19 and TRBJ1-1; tentative D call: TRBD1 (5 bases). CDR1 and CDR2 from the germline V gene are LNHDA and SQIVND (reference sequence). CDR3 length equals 12 residues. The V end was cut by 5 bases, the J end by 6 bases, with 10 bases between. DNA for the CDR3: TGTGCCAGTAGTTTCGCGGGGGCTGAAGCTTTCTTT. It encodes CASSFAGAEAFF.

This sequence joins TRBV2 and TRBJ1-5; 10 bases align to TRBD1. Trimming at V came to 5 bases and at J to 6 bases, leaving 1 base not matched to a gene. CDR3 length: 13 amino acids. Germline-derived CDR1 and CDR2 are SNHLY and FYNNEI. The CDR3 here is CASSRDRGQPQHF. The CDR3 bases are TGTGCCAGCAGTCGGGACAGGGGTCAGCCCCAGCATTTT.

The V and J genes are TRBV9 and TRBJ2-1; no firm D call. The germline V gene encodes CDR1 SGDLS and CDR2 YYNGEE. This CDR3 is 13 amino acids long. V was clipped by 4 bases and J by 7 bases, with 12 bases between them. CDR3 nucleotide sequence: TGTGCCAGCAGCACCCCGTCGGAGAATGAGCAGTTCTTC. The encoded protein is CASSTPSENEQFF.

This chain uses TRBV19 with TRBJ1-5; no clear D. V was pared by 3 bases and J by 6 bases, with 15 bases between. The CDR3 extends over 15 amino acids. Germline V CDR1 and CDR2: LNHDA, SQIVND (reference sequence). The chain's CDR3 is CASSISPSGFQPQHF. CDR3 bases: TGTGCCAGTAGTATCTCCCCTTCCGGGTTTCAGCCCCAGCATTTT.

The CDR3 DNA reads TGCGCCAGCAGCTTGGCCATGGGACTAGCGGTCTACGAGCAGTACTTC. Residues: CASSLAMGLAVYEQYF. The chain uses TRBV5-1 and TRBJ2-7, with TRBD2 identical over 11 bases. Germline CDR1 and CDR2: SGHRS and YFSETQ. Trimming cost V 0 bases and J 3 bases; bases outside gene matches: 5. This CDR3 is 16 amino acids long.